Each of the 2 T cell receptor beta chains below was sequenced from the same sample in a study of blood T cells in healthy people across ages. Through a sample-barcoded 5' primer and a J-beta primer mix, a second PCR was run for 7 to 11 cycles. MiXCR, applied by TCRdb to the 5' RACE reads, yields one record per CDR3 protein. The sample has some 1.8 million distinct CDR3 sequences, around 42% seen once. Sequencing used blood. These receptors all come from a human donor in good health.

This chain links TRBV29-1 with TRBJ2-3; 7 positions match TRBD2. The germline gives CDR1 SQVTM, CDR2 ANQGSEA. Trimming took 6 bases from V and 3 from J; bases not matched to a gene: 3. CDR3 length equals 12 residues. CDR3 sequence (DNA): TGCAGCGTGGGGGGGTGGACAGATACGCAGTATTTT. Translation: CSVGGWTDTQYF.

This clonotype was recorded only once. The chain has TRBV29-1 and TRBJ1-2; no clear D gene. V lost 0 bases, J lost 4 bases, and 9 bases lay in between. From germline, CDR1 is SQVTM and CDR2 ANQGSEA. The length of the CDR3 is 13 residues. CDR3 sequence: CSVEDPEGYGYTF. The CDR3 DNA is TGCAGCGTTGAAGACCCAGAAGGCTATGGCTACACCTTC.